A single sample is the source of the 29 T cell receptor beta chains below, sequenced in a study of T cell repertoires in cytomegalovirus infection. A single record per CDR3 protein comes from TCRdb applying MiXCR to the reads. The sample yields about 52,000 distinct CDR3 sequences, about 20% seen once. Antigens of these TCRs are unknown. Sequenced here: CD8+ T cells from cultured PBMCs, sampled from culture after CMV antigen stimulation. These receptors originate from a human donor in good health (CMV status not recorded). Some clones in this sample may be carry-over from other donors' samples.

This clonotype has a handful of counts. The chain uses TRBV20-1 and TRBJ1-5; tentatively, D is TRBD1 (6 bases). V shed 4 bases and J shed 2 bases, with 15 bases lying between them. Germline assignment: CDR1 DFQATT and CDR2 SNEGSKA (reference sequence). This CDR3 has 15 amino acids. The CDR3 is CSATPPPGGNQPQHF. Here the CDR3 DNA reads TGCAGTGCTACCCCCCCCCCAGGGGGCAATCAGCCCCAGCATTTT.

This clonotype was detected a few times. The V and J genes are TRBV5-1 and TRBJ2-6, with TRBD1 matching over 9 bases. Germline V gene sequence: CDR1 SGHRS, CDR2 YFSETQ. This CDR3 comprises 16 residues. Trimming removed 5 bases from V and 2 bases from J; junction bases left unmatched: 5. The CDR3 DNA follows: TGCGCCAGCAGTTTACGGACAGGGGCTGGGGCCAACGTCCTGACTTTC. It translates to CASSLRTGAGANVLTF.

V and J are TRBV11-2 and TRBJ2-1; 9 bases line up with TRBD2. The trim removed 1 base at V and 8 bases at J, leaving 9 bases unmatched. The CDR3 spans 16 residues. Germline CDR1 SGHAT, CDR2 FQNNGV. CDR3 coding DNA: TGTGCCAGCAGCTTAGGCGGCGGGGGGGCCTTGGATGAGCAGTTCTTC. Residues: CASSLGGGGALDEQFF.

This clonotype was recorded once. The chain employs TRBV13 and TRBJ2-7; D might be TRBD1 (5 bases). V was cut by 3 bases and J by 3 bases, with 9 bases left in between. Germline lookup yields CDR1 PRHDT and CDR2 FYEKMQ (reference sequence). CDR3 size: 13 residues. The CDR3 bases are TGTGCCAGCAGCTTGCGACAGAGCTACGAGCAGTACTTC. The encoded protein is CASSLRQSYEQYF.

The sample holds a few counts of this clonotype. The chain carries TRBV4-1 and TRBJ2-2, with D maybe TRBD2 (6 bases). Trimming left V 4 bases short and J 6 bases short, with 12 bases between. CDR1 and CDR2 (germline): MGHRA, YSYEKL. The CDR3 has 14 residues. CDR3 sequence (DNA): TGCGCCAGCAGCCCATCCGGGGGTGCCGGGGAGCTGTTTTTT. Its translation: CASSPSGGAGELFF.

The chain uses TRBV7-2 and TRBJ2-3; D possibly matches TRBD1 or TRBD2 (5 bases each). CDR1 and CDR2 (germline): SGHTA, FQGNSA. This CDR3 is built from 15 residues. V dropped 1 base and J dropped 3 bases, with 11 bases sitting between them. The CDR3 reads CASSLGGPTTDTQYF. CDR3 DNA: TGTGCCAGCAGCTTAGGGGGACCAACTACAGATACGCAGTATTTT.

V and J are TRBV6-2 or TRBV6-3 and TRBJ2-5; D may be TRBD1 or TRBD2 (5 bases each). The V end lost 10 bases, the J end lost 0 bases, and 9 bases lay between the germline ends. Germline CDR1 MNHEY, CDR2 SVGEGT. This CDR3 has 12 amino acids. The CDR3 coding sequence is TGTGCCATCGGGACGTACCAAGAGACCCAGTACTTC. It yields the protein CAIGTYQETQYF.

This clonotype has more than one count but fewer than ten. J is TRBJ1-4 and V is TRBV7-9; 10 nucleotides match TRBD1. V lost 5 bases, J lost 7 bases, and 7 bases stayed unmatched. There are 15 residues in the CDR3. CDR1 is SEHNR and CDR2 is FQNEAQ in the germline V gene (reference sequence). CDR3 nucleotides: TGTGCCAGCAGCCGAGAAGACAGGGGGCTTGAAAAACTGTTTTTT. Its protein product is CASSREDRGLEKLFF.

V is TRBV15 and J is TRBJ2-7, with a possible D match to TRBD1 (7 bases). The CDR3 extends over 14 amino acids. Germline V gene lookup returns CDR1 LNHNV and CDR2 YYDKDF (reference sequence). Between the trimmed V and J ends, which lost 5 bases and 2 bases, there was a span of 13 bases. This chain's CDR3 is CATSGGTEPYEQYF. The CDR3 nucleotides are TGTGCCACCAGCGGCGGGACAGAGCCCTACGAGCAGTACTTC. The full variable domain, its missing parts supplied by reference TRBV15 and TRBJ2-7, is DAMVIQNPRYQVTQFGKPVTLSCSQTLNHNVMYWYQQKSSQAPKLLFHYYDKDFNNEADTPDNFQSRRPNTSFCFLDIRSPGLGDTAMYLCATSGGTEPYEQYFGPGTRLTVT.

The gene calls are TRBV7-6 and TRBJ2-1; D is ambiguous. CDR3 length equals 13 residues. Germline V gene sequence: CDR1 SGHVS, CDR2 FNYEAQ. V was pared by 2 bases and J by 5 bases, with 7 bases between. The CDR3 here is CASSLFPDNEQFF. The DNA of the CDR3 is TGTGCCAGCAGCTTATTCCCCGACAATGAGCAGTTCTTC. Combining the CDR3 with reference TRBV7-6 and TRBJ2-1 gives the whole variable domain GAGVSQSPRYKVTKRGQDVALRCDPISGHVSLYWYRQALGQGPEFLTYFNYEAQQDKSGLPNDRFSAERPEGSISTLTIQRTEQRDSAMYRCASSLFPDNEQFFGPGTRLTVL.

The V gene is TRBV6-1, the J gene TRBJ1-4; 10 bases agree with TRBD1. The V gene end was trimmed by 6 bases and the J gene end by 6 bases; junction bases not matched to a gene: 1. Germline V gives CDR1 MNHNS, CDR2 SASEGT. The CDR3 spans 13 residues. The DNA of the CDR3 is TGTGCCAGCAGCGGACAGGGGGATGAAAAACTGTTTTTT. Translated: CASSGQGDEKLFF.

Many counts were recorded for this clonotype. The rearrangement links TRBV5-1 to TRBJ1-4, with 7 positions matching TRBD1. CDR1 and CDR2 from the germline V gene are SGHRS and YFSETQ. V shed 4 bases and J 10 bases; nucleotides not matched to a gene: 7. The CDR3 is 13 residues long. CDR3 nucleotides: TGCGCCAGCAGCCCGGGTGCAGGGGGAAAACTGTTTTTT. This encodes CASSPGAGGKLFF.

Concerning this clonotype: A read error may produce the germline difference seen at one junction end. The gene calls are TRBV27 and TRBJ1-2; 8 positions match TRBD1. CDR1 and CDR2 (germline): MNHEY, SMNVEV (reference sequence). This CDR3 contains 14 residues. CDR3 in DNA: TGTGCCCGCAGTCCCGGGACAGGACCTATCGGCTACACCTTC. Translated, it gives CARSPGTGPIGYTF.

The genes are TRBV9 and TRBJ1-1, with a possible D match to TRBD1 (6 bases). There are 13 residues in the CDR3. V lost 0 bases and J lost 3, with 6 bases in between. CDR1 and CDR2 (germline): SGDLS, YYNGEE. CDR3 protein: CASSVAGDTEAFF. CDR3 nucleotide sequence: TGTGCCAGCAGCGTAGCAGGGGACACTGAAGCTTTCTTT.

This clonotype has a count of ten or more. The J gene is TRBJ2-2, the V gene TRBV12-3 or TRBV12-4; D may correspond to TRBD1 or TRBD2 (5 bases each). Trimming removed 5 bases from V and 0 bases from J, with 10 bases in between. The CDR3 consists of 15 residues. The CDR3 nucleotides read TGTGCCAGCAGTCTGGGGACCGCGAACACCGGGGAGCTGTTTTTT. This sequence encodes CASSLGTANTGELFF.

The chain links TRBV7-2 to TRBJ1-5; TRBD1 agrees at 9 bases. V shed 4 bases, J shed 0 bases, and the junction held 4 bases outside the gene matches. The CDR3 length is 16 residues. CDR1 and CDR2 from the germline V gene are SGHTA and FQGNSA. CDR3 nucleotide sequence: TGTGCCAGCAGCTACTGGGACAGGGCTAGCAATCAGCCCCAGCATTTT. Translated: CASSYWDRASNQPQHF.

In its sample, this clonotype was seen a few times. The chain is built from TRBV7-2 and TRBJ1-1, with D perhaps TRBD1 (5 bases). V lost 5 bases to trimming and J lost 0 bases, with 10 bases between them. Germline V gene lookup returns CDR1 SGHTA and CDR2 FQGNSA. The CDR3 is 14 amino acids. The CDR3 sequence: CASSPRQLNTEAFF. Written as DNA, the CDR3 is TGTGCCAGCAGCCCTCGACAGTTGAACACTGAAGCTTTCTTT.

The sample holds a few counts of this clonotype. The rearrangement uses TRBV29-1 and TRBJ1-1; a possible D gene is TRBD1 (5 bases). CDR1 and CDR2 from the germline V gene are SQVTM and ANQGSEA. Deletions cut 5 bases from V and 4 bases from J, with 17 bases between. The CDR3 is 14 amino acids. CDR3 coding DNA: TGCAGCGTTCGTCCAAAGGGGCAGGGCACTGAAGCTTTCTTT. This codes for CSVRPKGQGTEAFF. Full variable domain (missing parts from reference TRBV29-1 and TRBJ1-1): SAVISQKPSRDICQRGTSLTIQCQVDSQVTMMFWYRQQPGQSLTLIATANQGSEATYESGFVIDKFPISRPNLTFSTLTVSNMSPEDSSIYLCSVRPKGQGTEAFFGQGTRLTVV.

This clonotype was recorded a few times. The V gene is TRBV7-9, the J gene TRBJ1-1; a weak D match, TRBD1 (5 bases). CDR1 SEHNR and CDR2 FQNEAQ come from the germline V gene (reference sequence). The CDR3 extends over 15 amino acids. Trimming took 0 bases from V and 3 from J, leaving 11 bases between them. CDR3 amino acids: CASSLALGVDTEAFF. In DNA form, the CDR3 reads TGTGCCAGCAGCTTAGCGCTAGGGGTCGACACTGAAGCTTTCTTT.

This clonotype was recorded a few times. The chain carries TRBV12-3 or TRBV12-4 and TRBJ1-1; TRBD1 is a possible D gene (5 bases). With 6 bases removed from V and 0 bases from J, the gap between germline ends came to 14 bases. The CDR3 has 15 amino acids. CDR3 loop: CASRPVGHLNTEAFF. CDR3 DNA: TGTGCCAGCAGACCGGTAGGACACTTGAACACTGAAGCTTTCTTT.

This clonotype was seen only a few times. The rearrangement uses TRBV6-1 and TRBJ1-2; D is perhaps TRBD1 (5 bases). The CDR3 covers 15 residues. Germline loops: CDR1 MNHNS, CDR2 SASEGT. With 7 bases removed from V and 7 bases from J, the gap between germline ends came to 22 bases. The CDR3 bases are TGTGCCAGCATAGAGGGACCGGCAAGTGGTACTGGCTACACCTTC. Translation: CASIEGPASGTGYTF.

The V gene is TRBV4-1, the J gene TRBJ1-2; D gene unclear. The CDR3 is 11 residues long. Germline lookup yields CDR1 MGHRA and CDR2 YSYEKL. The V end lost 0 bases, the J end lost 8 bases, and 4 bases lay between the germline ends. The CDR3 region has the DNA TGCGCCAGCAGCCAAGACGCGGGCTACACCTTC. Translating it yields CASSQDAGYTF.

There are a few counts of this clonotype. V usage is TRBV6-6 and J usage is TRBJ1-1; D gene unclear. Germline V lookup: CDR1 MNHNY, CDR2 SVGAGI (reference sequence). The CDR3 loop spans 12 amino acids. With 2 bases removed from V and 6 bases from J, the gap between germline ends came to 7 bases. The CDR3 loop reads CASSYIRAEAFF. In DNA, the CDR3 is TGTGCCAGCAGTTACATTAGGGCTGAAGCTTTCTTT.

This clonotype was observed once. This chain joins TRBV7-9 and TRBJ1-2, with D possibly TRBD1 on 5 matching bases. This CDR3 comprises 15 residues. The V end lost 1 base, the J end lost 8 bases, and 17 bases lay between the germline ends. Germline V CDR1 and CDR2: SEHNR, FQNEAQ (reference sequence). The CDR3 spells CASSLEGRPLEGYTF. The CDR3 bases are TGTGCCAGCAGCTTAGAGGGACGACCTCTGGAGGGCTACACCTTC. The variable domain in full, with the rest retrieved from reference TRBV7-9 and TRBJ1-2, is DTGVSQNPRHKITKRGQNVTFRCDPISEHNRLYWYRQTLGQGPEFLTYFQNEAQLEKSRLLSDRFSAERPKGSFSTLEIQRTEQGDSAMYLCASSLEGRPLEGYTFGSGTRLTVV.

The table lists this clonotype with a few counts. CDR3 bases: TGTGCCAGCAGTCCGGACAGAGCCCCTAACTATGGCTACACCTTC. This gives the protein CASSPDRAPNYGYTF. The V call is TRBV4-2, the J call TRBJ1-2; perhaps TRBD1 as D (6 bases). The CDR3 covers 15 residues. The germline V gene encodes CDR1 LGHNA and CDR2 YNFKEQ. V was shortened by 6 bases and J by 0 bases, with 14 bases between the two germline ends.

This rearrangement joins TRBV10-3 to TRBJ2-5; 7 nucleotides agree with TRBD2. V gave up 5 bases and J gave up 1 base; unmatched junction bases: 7. CDR1 is ENHRY, CDR2 SYGVKD, per germline. The CDR3 contains 15 residues. The CDR3 region has the DNA TGTGCCATCAGTTTTGGGGGGGTCATCCAAGAGACCCAGTACTTC. It is translated as CAISFGGVIQETQYF.

V gene TRBV7-9 combines with J gene TRBJ1-1, with D possibly being TRBD1 (5 bases). CDR1 is SEHNR, CDR2 FQNEAQ, per germline (reference sequence). The CDR3 has 15 amino acids. The V end was cut by 1 base, the J end by 4 bases, with 13 bases between. The CDR3 loop reads CASSLGDLVGTEAFF. CDR3 bases: TGTGCCAGCAGCTTAGGGGACCTAGTTGGCACTGAAGCTTTCTTT.

This clonotype turned up a few times. The rearrangement uses TRBV7-9 and TRBJ2-1; 7 nucleotides line up with TRBD1. The V segment lost 5 bases and the J segment 7 bases; nucleotides outside the gene matches: 11. CDR3 length equals 15 residues. Germline V gene data show CDR1 as SEHNR and CDR2 as FQNEAQ (reference sequence). As DNA, the CDR3 is TGTGCCAGCAGCCCCCCCGGGACAGTAGTAAATGAGCAGTTCTTC. This encodes CASSPPGTVVNEQFF.

This sequence joins TRBV6-2 or TRBV6-3 and TRBJ1-1, with TRBD1 identical over 10 bases. This CDR3 has 14 residues. Germline V lookup: CDR1 MNHEY, CDR2 SVGEGT. V dropped 6 bases and J dropped 5; count of bases not matched to a gene: 6. CDR3 sequence reads: CASRRTGGETEAFF. The DNA of the CDR3 is TGTGCCAGCAGGAGGACAGGGGGAGAGACTGAAGCTTTCTTT.